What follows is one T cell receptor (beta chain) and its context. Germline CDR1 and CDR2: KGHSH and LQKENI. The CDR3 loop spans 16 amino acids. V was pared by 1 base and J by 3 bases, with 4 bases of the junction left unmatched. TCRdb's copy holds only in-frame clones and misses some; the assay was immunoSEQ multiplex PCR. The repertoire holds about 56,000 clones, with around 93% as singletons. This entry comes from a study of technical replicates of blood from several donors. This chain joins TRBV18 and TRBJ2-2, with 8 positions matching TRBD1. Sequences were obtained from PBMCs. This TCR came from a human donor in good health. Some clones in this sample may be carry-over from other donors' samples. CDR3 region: CASSPQDRADTGELFF. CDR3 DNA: TGTGCCAGCTCACCACAGGACAGGGCGGACACCGGGGAGCTGTTTTTT.